What follows are 25 T cell receptor beta chains derived from one specimen sequenced in a study of blood T cell repertoires in COVID-19. Clones were sequenced by immunoSEQ multiplex PCR, and TCRdb holds only the in-frame ones, with some missing. The repertoire holds 110,000 or so clones, about 85% seen once, with more than 10% in the top ten. The material sequenced was peripheral blood. Receptors originate from a human donor in a cohort sampled during active COVID-19.

CDR3 sequence (DNA): TGTGCCAGTAGTATCCTCTTTGGCAAGACCTACGAGCAGTACTTC. Its translation is CASSILFGKTYEQYF. This sequence joins TRBV19 and TRBJ2-7; D unresolved. Germline CDR1 and CDR2: LNHDA and SQIVND (reference sequence). Trimming took off 3 bases at V and 2 bases at J, with 14 bases between the two ends. The CDR3 consists of 15 residues.

This clone has only one observation. The rearrangement links TRBV15 to TRBJ2-5, with 10 bases that match TRBD2. Per the germline V gene, CDR1 is LNHNV and CDR2 is YYDKDF (reference sequence). The V segment lost 5 bases and the J segment 0 bases; nucleotides outside the gene matches: 9. The CDR3 runs 17 residues. The CDR3 coding sequence is TGTGCCACCAGCGGAGGAGGGCTAGCGGGGGACCAAGAGACCCAGTACTTC. This encodes CATSGGGLAGDQETQYF.

The chain recombines TRBV19 with TRBJ1-6; 10 bases line up with TRBD1. Losses at the gene ends were 3 bases for V and 7 bases for J; bases not matched to a gene: 3. The CDR3 length is 15 residues. Germline values: CDR1 LNHDA, CDR2 SQIVND (reference sequence). The CDR3 DNA is TGTGCCAGTAGTATGGGGACAGGGGAAAATTCACCCCTCCACTTT. This sequence encodes CASSMGTGENSPLHF.

Turning to this clone: The CDR3 does not end in the conserved phenylalanine or tryptophan, so this is likely a read error. Because the CDR3's place on the DNA is in doubt, the DNA is left out and the CDR3 is given as listed by TCRdb. The chain is built from TRBV28 and TRBJ1-5. The CDR3 is made up of 11 amino acids, end residues included. Germline V lookup: CDR1 MDHEN, CDR2 SYDVKM. The CDR3 reads CASSSTRGIYR.

This clone was counted only a few times. V usage is TRBV27 and J usage is TRBJ1-5; 7 nucleotides align to TRBD1. In germline, CDR1 is MNHEY, CDR2 SMNVEV (reference sequence). The CDR3 extends over 14 amino acids. Germline trimming cut 4 bases from V and 6 bases from J; bases unmatched to any gene: 6. The CDR3 DNA is TGTGCCAGCAGTTACAACACAGGGGCTCAGCCCCAGCATTTT. This encodes CASSYNTGAQPQHF.

This chain joins TRBV7-9 and TRBJ2-2; D call uncertain. The germline V and J ends were trimmed by 2 bases and 4 bases, with 8 bases remaining between them. CDR1 SEHNR and CDR2 FQNEAQ come from the germline V gene (reference sequence). The CDR3 consists of 14 residues. CDR3: CASSLLGSTGELFF. CDR3 DNA sequence: TGTGCCAGCAGCTTACTAGGCTCCACCGGGGAGCTGTTTTTT.

The rearrangement joins TRBV19 to TRBJ1-5; D is perhaps TRBD1 (5 bases). CDR3 length: 14 amino acids. CDR1 LNHDA and CDR2 SQIVND come from the germline V gene (reference sequence). The ends were cut back, 6 bases at V and 5 bases at J, with 14 bases in the middle. In nucleotides, the CDR3 is TGTGCCAGTAGACTGGGCAGGGCTCATCAGCCCCAGCATTTT. Its protein is CASRLGRAHQPQHF.

The V call is TRBV29-1, the J call TRBJ2-7; the match to TRBD2 covers 7 bases. The germline CDR1 and CDR2 sequences are SQVTM and ANQGSEA. The CDR3 covers 17 residues. V gave up 1 base and J gave up 3 bases; unmatched junction bases: 15. CDR3 residues: CSVEAPSLGEGGYEQYF. CDR3 in DNA: TGCAGCGTTGAAGCCCCAAGTTTGGGGGAGGGAGGCTACGAGCAGTACTTC.

V is TRBV7-2 and J is TRBJ2-7, with a tentative D call TRBD2 (7 bases). Germline CDR1 SGHTA, CDR2 FQGNSA. This CDR3 comprises 14 residues. The ends were cut back, 4 bases at V and 7 bases at J, with 17 bases in the middle. CDR3 DNA: TGTGCCAGCAGCTATGGGGGGGGGCCATGGGAGCAGTACTTC. As protein: CASSYGGGPWEQYF.

V gene TRBV27 combines with J gene TRBJ2-1; TRBD2 matches 9 bases. V shed 6 bases, J shed 1 base, and the junction held 4 bases outside the gene matches. Germline CDR1 reads MNHEY; CDR2 reads SMNVEV (reference sequence). The CDR3 consists of 15 residues. Written as DNA, the CDR3 is TGTGCCAGCAGATCGGGACTAGCATCCTACAATGAGCAGTTCTTC. As protein: CASRSGLASYNEQFF.

The V and J genes are TRBV5-1 and TRBJ2-2; 10 bases line up with TRBD2. J was trimmed by 0 bases and V by 3 bases; bases with no gene match: 5. Germline values: CDR1 SGHRS, CDR2 YFSETQ. The CDR3 length is 17 residues. In nucleotides, the CDR3 is TGCGCCAGCAGCTCAGCGGGGGGGATTTCGAACACCGGGGAGCTGTTTTTT. Translated, it gives CASSSAGGISNTGELFF.

The chain employs TRBV11-2 and TRBJ2-2; 7 nucleotides agree with TRBD2. The germline CDR1 and CDR2 sequences are SGHAT and FQNNGV. Trimming at V came to 6 bases and at J to 4 bases, leaving 8 bases not matched to a gene. The CDR3 extends over 15 amino acids. The CDR3, as DNA: TGTGCCAGCAGGCCGTCAAGCGGGGCCACCGGGGAGCTGTTTTTT. It translates to CASRPSSGATGELFF.

The chain has TRBV6-2 or TRBV6-3 and TRBJ1-5; TRBD1 matches at 7 bases. Germline V gene sequence: CDR1 MNHEY, CDR2 SVGEGT. The CDR3 consists of 16 residues. The V segment lost 5 bases and the J segment 2 bases; nucleotides outside the gene matches: 9. The CDR3 loop is CASSHDRAEGNQPQHF. DNA for the CDR3: TGTGCCAGCAGTCATGACAGGGCGGAGGGCAATCAGCCCCAGCATTTT.

This clone was seen a single time. The chain is built from TRBV9 and TRBJ1-4; tentatively, D is TRBD1 (6 bases). The CDR3 extends over 15 amino acids. V was shortened by 0 bases and J by 8 bases, with 14 bases between the two germline ends. Per germline, CDR1 SGDLS and CDR2 YYNGEE. The CDR3 spells CASSVVGATGEKLFF. The CDR3 nucleotides are TGTGCCAGCAGCGTAGTGGGGGCTACGGGCGAAAAACTGTTTTTT.

CDR3 DNA sequence: TGTGCCTCAAGCGGGGGACCCTCCTACAATGAGCAGTTCTTC. This sequence encodes CASSGGPSYNEQFF. The chain couples TRBV3-1 (or the pseudogene TRBV3-2) to TRBJ2-1; TRBD2 matches at 8 bases. Germline CDR1 and CDR2: LGHDT and YNNKEL (reference sequence). V was clipped by 11 bases and J by 0 bases; unmatched bases: 6. There are 14 residues in the CDR3.

J is TRBJ1-1 and V is TRBV4-3; TRBD1 is a possible D gene (5 bases). There are 14 residues in the CDR3. CDR1 and CDR2 (germline): LGHNA, YSLEER. Between the trimmed V and J ends, which lost 0 bases and 5 bases, there was a span of 10 bases. This chain's CDR3 is CASSQDWGGTEAFF. Here the CDR3 DNA reads TGCGCCAGCAGCCAAGATTGGGGGGGGACTGAAGCTTTCTTT.

The genes are TRBV6-2 or TRBV6-3 and TRBJ2-1, with 7 bases that match TRBD2. Germline assignment: CDR1 MNHEY and CDR2 SVGEGT. The CDR3 is made up of 12 amino acids. Unmatched junction bases numbered 3, after V lost 6 bases and J lost 7 bases. The CDR3 region is CASSWGGNEQFF. DNA for the CDR3: TGTGCCAGCAGCTGGGGGGGGAATGAGCAGTTCTTC.

This chain connects TRBV5-1 to TRBJ2-3; the match to TRBD2 covers 8 bases. The CDR3 totals 14 residues. CDR1 and CDR2 (germline): SGHRS, YFSETQ. The trim removed 4 bases at V and 5 bases at J, leaving 6 bases unmatched. CDR3 nucleotide sequence: TGCGCCAGCAGCCCCGGGGGGGCCATAGATACGCAGTATTTT. Protein product: CASSPGGAIDTQYF.

CDR3 amino acids: CASSYSTGAVPYEQYF. The CDR3 DNA reads TGTGCCAGCAGTTACTCGACGGGAGCGGTCCCCTACGAGCAGTACTTC. The V call is TRBV6-5, the J call TRBJ2-7; D might be TRBD2 (6 bases). The germline V gene encodes CDR1 MNHEY and CDR2 SVGAGI. This CDR3 comprises 16 residues. Trimming removed 0 bases at V and 2 bases at J, with 14 bases between.

This chain joins TRBV12-3 or TRBV12-4 and TRBJ1-1, with no clear D. This CDR3 region has 12 residues. V lost 8 bases and J 7 bases, leaving 14 bases between the germline ends. In DNA form, the CDR3 reads TGTGCCAGCGGAGCTAGTCGGGGTGAAGCTTTCTTT. This codes for CASGASRGEAFF.

This clone has only one observation. This sequence joins TRBV6-5 and TRBJ1-5, with 7 bases fitting TRBD1. This CDR3 has 14 residues. V trimming: 5 bases; J trimming: 4 bases; junction bases outside the gene matches: 5. Germline CDR1 reads MNHEY; CDR2 reads SVGAGI. The chain's CDR3 is CASSSSGQNQPQHF. DNA of the CDR3: TGTGCCAGCAGTAGCTCGGGACAGAATCAGCCCCAGCATTTT.

V and J are TRBV4-1 and TRBJ2-7; tentatively, D is TRBD2 (5 bases). CDR1 is MGHRA, CDR2 YSYEKL, per germline. The CDR3 has 15 residues. The V gene lost 0 bases and the J gene lost 6 bases, with 15 bases spanning the gap. The CDR3, as DNA: TGCGCCAGCAGCCAAGATCGCAGCGGTTGGGCCGAGCAGTACTTC. Its protein is CASSQDRSGWAEQYF.

The V call is TRBV29-1, the J call TRBJ1-1; the D is unclear. The germline V gene encodes CDR1 SQVTM and CDR2 ANQGSEA. The V end was cut by 5 bases, the J end by 4 bases, with 8 bases between. The CDR3 is made up of 11 amino acids. The CDR3 DNA reads TGCAGCGTTAACAGTGGCACTGAAGCTTTCTTT. Its translation is CSVNSGTEAFF.

This chain connects TRBV19 to TRBJ1-5; D is unresolved. Deletions cut 3 bases from V and 4 bases from J, with 10 bases between. Germline loops: CDR1 LNHDA, CDR2 SQIVND (reference sequence). The CDR3 contains 14 residues. Written as DNA, the CDR3 is TGTGCCAGTAGTATGATAGGAGGGAATCAGCCCCAGCATTTT. It translates to CASSMIGGNQPQHF.

The DNA of the CDR3 is TGTGCCAGCAGCTTTGGGGGGGGTAGGTCAGATACGCAGTATTTT. Translation gives CASSFGGGRSDTQYF. The genes are TRBV7-2 and TRBJ2-3, with 7 positions matching TRBD2. V gave up 3 bases and J gave up 4 bases; unmatched junction bases: 7. Germline V gene data show CDR1 as SGHTA and CDR2 as FQGNSA. This CDR3 comprises 15 residues.